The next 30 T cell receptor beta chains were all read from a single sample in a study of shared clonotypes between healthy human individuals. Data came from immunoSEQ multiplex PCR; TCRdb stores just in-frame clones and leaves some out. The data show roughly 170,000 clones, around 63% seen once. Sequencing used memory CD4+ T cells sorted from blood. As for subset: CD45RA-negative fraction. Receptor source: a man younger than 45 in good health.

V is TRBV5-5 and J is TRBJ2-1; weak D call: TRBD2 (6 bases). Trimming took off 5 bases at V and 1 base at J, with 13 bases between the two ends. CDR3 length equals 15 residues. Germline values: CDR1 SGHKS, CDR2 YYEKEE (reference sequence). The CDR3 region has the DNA TGTGCCAGCAGTCGGGACTGGGCGTCCTACAATGAGCAGTTCTTC. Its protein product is CASSRDWASYNEQFF.

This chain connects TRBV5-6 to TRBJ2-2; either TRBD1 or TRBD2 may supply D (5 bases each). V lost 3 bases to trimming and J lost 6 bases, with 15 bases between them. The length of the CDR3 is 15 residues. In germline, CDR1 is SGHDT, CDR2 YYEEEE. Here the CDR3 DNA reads TGTGCCAGCAGCTCGACGGGACCTCGGCCCGGGGAGCTGTTTTTT. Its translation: CASSSTGPRPGELFF.

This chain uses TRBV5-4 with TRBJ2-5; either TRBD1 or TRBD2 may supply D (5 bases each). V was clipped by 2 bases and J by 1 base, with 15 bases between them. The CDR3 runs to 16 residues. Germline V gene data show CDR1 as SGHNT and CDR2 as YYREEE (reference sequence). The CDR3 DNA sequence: TGTGCCAGCAGCTTAGCCGGGACCAACGGCCAAGAGACCCAGTACTTC. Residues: CASSLAGTNGQETQYF.

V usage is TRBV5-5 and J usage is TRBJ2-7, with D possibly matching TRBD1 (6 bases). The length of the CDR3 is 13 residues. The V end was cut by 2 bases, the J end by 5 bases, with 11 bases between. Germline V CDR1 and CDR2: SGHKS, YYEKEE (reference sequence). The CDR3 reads CASSFKEGDEQYF. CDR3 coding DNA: TGTGCCAGCAGCTTTAAAGAGGGGGACGAGCAGTACTTC.

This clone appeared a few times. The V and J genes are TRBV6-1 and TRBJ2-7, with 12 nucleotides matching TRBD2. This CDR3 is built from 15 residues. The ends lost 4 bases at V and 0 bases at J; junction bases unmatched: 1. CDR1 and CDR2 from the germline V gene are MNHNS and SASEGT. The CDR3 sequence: CASSVTSGSSYEQYF. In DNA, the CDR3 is TGTGCCAGCAGTGTGACTAGCGGGAGCTCCTACGAGCAGTACTTC.

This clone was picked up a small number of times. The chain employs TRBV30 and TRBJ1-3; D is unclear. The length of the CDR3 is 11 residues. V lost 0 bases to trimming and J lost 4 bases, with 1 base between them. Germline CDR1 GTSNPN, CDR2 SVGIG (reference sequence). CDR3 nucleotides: TGTGCCTGGAGTGTAGGAAACACCATATATTTT. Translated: CAWSVGNTIYF.

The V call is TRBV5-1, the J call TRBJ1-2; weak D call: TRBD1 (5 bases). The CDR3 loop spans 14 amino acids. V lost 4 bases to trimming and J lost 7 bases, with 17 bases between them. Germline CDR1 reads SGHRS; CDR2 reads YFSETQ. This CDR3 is CASSPKEGLGGYTF. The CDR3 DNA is TGCGCCAGCAGCCCCAAAGAGGGGCTCGGTGGCTACACCTTC.

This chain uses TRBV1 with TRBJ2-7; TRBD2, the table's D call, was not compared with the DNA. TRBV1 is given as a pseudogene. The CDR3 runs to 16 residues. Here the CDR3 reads CTSSQEERETKSEQYF. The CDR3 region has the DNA TGCACCAGCAGCCAAGAGGAGCGGGAGACAAAGTCCGAGCAGTACTTC.

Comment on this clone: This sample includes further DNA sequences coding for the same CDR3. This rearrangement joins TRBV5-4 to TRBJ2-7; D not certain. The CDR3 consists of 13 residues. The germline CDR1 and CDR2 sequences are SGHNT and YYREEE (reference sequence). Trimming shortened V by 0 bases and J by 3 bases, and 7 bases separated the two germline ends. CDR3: CASSLGSNYEQYF. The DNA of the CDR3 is TGTGCCAGCAGCTTGGGCAGCAACTACGAGCAGTACTTC.

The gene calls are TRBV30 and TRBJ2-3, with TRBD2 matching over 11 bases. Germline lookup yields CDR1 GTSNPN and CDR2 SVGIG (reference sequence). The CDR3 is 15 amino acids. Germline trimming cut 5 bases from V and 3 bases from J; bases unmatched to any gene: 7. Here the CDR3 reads CAWVAGGPGTDTQYF. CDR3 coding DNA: TGTGCCTGGGTAGCGGGAGGGCCCGGGACAGATACGCAGTATTTT.

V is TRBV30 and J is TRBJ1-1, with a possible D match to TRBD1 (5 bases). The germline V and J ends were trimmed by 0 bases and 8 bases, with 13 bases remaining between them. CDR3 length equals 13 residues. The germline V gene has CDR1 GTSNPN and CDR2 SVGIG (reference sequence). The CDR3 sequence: CAWSVREWTEAFF. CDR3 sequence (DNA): TGTGCCTGGAGTGTACGAGAATGGACAGAAGCTTTCTTT. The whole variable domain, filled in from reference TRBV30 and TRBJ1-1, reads SQTIHQWPATLVQPVGSPLSLECTVEGTSNPNLYWYRQAAGRGLQLLFYSVGIGQISSEVPQNLSASRPQDRQFILSSKKLLLSDSGFYLCAWSVREWTEAFFGQGTRLTVV.

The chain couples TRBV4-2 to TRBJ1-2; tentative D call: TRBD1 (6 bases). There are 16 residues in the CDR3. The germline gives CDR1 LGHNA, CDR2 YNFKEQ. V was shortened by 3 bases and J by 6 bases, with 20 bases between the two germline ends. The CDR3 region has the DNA TGTGCCAGCAGCCAGTCTGGGACAACTCGAGGAGATGGCTACACCTTC. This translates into CASSQSGTTRGDGYTF.

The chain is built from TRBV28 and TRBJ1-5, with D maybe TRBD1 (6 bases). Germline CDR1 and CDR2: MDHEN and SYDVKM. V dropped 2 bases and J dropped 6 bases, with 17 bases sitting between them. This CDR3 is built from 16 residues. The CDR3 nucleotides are TGTGCCAGCAGTTTAACGGGGGCTTCATCATTTCAGCCCCAGCATTTT. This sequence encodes CASSLTGASSFQPQHF.

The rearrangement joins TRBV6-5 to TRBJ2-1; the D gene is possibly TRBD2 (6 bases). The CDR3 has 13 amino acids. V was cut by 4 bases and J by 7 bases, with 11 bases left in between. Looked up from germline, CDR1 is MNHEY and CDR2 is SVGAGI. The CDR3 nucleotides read TGTGCCAGCAGTTCCCATCTAGCGAATGAGCAGTTCTTC. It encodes CASSSHLANEQFF.

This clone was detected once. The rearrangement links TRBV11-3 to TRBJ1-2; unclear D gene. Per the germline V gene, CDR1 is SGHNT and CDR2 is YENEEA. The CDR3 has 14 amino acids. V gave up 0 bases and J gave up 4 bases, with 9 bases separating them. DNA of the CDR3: TGTGCCAGCAGCTTAGACCTGTCGGCCTATGGCTACACCTTC. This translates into CASSLDLSAYGYTF.

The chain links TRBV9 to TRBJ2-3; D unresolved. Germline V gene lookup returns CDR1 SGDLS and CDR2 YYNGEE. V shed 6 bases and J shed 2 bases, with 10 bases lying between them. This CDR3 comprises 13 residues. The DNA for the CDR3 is TGTGCCAGCAATGTCGGACCCACAGATACGCAGTATTTT. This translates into CASNVGPTDTQYF.

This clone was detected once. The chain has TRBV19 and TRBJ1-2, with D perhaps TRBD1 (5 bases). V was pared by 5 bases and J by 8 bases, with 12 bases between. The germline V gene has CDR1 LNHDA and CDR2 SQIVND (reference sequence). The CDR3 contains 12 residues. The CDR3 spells CASSYAGRGYTF. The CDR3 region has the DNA TGTGCCAGTAGTTACGCAGGGCGCGGCTACACCTTC.

The CDR3 here is CASIGQGFEKLFF. Here the CDR3 DNA reads TGTGCCAGCATTGGACAGGGGTTTGAAAAACTGTTTTTT. The chain uses TRBV25-1 and TRBJ1-4; 9 bases are shared with TRBD1. This CDR3 comprises 13 residues. Germline V lookup: CDR1 MGHDK, CDR2 SYGVNS. Trimming removed 7 bases from V and 7 bases from J; junction bases left unmatched: 4.

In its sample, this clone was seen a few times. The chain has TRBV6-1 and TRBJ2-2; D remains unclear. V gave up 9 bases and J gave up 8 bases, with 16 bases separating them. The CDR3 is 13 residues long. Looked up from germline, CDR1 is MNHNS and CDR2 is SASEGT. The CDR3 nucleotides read TGTGCCAGGAGAGAGATAGGGTCGGGGGAGCTGTTTTTT. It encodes CARREIGSGELFF.

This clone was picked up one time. This CDR3 is CASSPLRVHYEQYF. The CDR3 DNA reads TGTGCCAGCAGTCCCCTAAGGGTACACTACGAGCAGTACTTC. The chain is built from TRBV27 and TRBJ2-7; D unclear. V was clipped by 5 bases and J by 3 bases, with 14 bases between them. The CDR3 contains 14 residues. CDR1 and CDR2 from the germline V gene are MNHEY and SMNVEV (reference sequence).

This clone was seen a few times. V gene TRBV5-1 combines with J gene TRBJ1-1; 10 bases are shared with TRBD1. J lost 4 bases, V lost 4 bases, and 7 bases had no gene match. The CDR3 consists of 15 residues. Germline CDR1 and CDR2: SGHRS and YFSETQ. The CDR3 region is CASSPGQGGGTEAFF. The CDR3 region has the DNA TGCGCCAGCAGCCCAGGACAGGGGGGAGGCACTGAAGCTTTCTTT.

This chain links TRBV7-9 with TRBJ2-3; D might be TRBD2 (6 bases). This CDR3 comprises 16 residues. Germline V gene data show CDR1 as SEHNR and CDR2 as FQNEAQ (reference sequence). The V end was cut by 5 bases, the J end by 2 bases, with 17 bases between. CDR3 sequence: CASSPASDRFTDTQYF. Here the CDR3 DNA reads TGTGCCAGCAGCCCGGCTAGCGACCGTTTCACAGATACGCAGTATTTT.

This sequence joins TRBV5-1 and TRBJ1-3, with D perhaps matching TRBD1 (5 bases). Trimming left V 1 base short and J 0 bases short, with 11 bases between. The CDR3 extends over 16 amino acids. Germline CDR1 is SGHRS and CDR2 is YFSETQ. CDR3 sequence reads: CASSLSGRTSGNTIYF. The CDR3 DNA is TGCGCCAGCAGCTTGTCGGGACGGACCTCTGGAAACACCATATATTTT.

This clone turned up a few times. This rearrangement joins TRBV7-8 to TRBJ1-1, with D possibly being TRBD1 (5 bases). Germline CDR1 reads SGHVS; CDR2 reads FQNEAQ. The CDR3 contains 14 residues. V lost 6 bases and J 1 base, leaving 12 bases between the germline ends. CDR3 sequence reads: CASRWGRGNTEAFF. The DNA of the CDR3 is TGTGCCAGCAGGTGGGGACGGGGGAACACTGAAGCTTTCTTT. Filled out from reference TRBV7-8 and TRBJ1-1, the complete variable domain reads GAGVSQSPRYKVAKRGQDVALRCDPISGHVSLFWYQQALGQGPEFLTYFQNEAQLDKSGLPSDRFFAERPEGSVSTLKIQRTQQEDSAVYLCASRWGRGNTEAFFGQGTRLTVV.

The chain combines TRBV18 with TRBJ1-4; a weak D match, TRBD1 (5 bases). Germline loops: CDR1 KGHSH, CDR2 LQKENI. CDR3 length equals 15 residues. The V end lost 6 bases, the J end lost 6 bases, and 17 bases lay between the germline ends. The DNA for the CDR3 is TGTGCCAGCTCCCCTAGACACGGGGGGGATGAAAAACTGTTTTTT. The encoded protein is CASSPRHGGDEKLFF.

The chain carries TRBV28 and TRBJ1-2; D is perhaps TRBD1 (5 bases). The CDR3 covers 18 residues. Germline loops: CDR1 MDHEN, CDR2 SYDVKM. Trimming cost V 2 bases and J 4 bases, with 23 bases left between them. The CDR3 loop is CASSLGGFWGREGYGYTF. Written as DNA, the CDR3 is TGTGCCAGCAGTTTAGGAGGTTTTTGGGGCCGAGAGGGCTATGGCTACACCTTC.

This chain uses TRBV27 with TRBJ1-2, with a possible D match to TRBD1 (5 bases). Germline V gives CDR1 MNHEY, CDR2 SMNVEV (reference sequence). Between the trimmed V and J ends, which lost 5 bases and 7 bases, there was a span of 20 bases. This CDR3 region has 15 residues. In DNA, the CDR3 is TGTGCCAGCAGTCCCCGGGGCCCGGTCAGCAGTGGCTACACCTTC. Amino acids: CASSPRGPVSSGYTF.

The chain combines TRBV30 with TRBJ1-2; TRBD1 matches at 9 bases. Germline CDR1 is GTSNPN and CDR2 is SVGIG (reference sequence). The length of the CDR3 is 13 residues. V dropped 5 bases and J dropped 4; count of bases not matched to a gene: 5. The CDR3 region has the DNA TGTGCCTGGGGACAGGGGCAGGGCTATGGCTACACCTTC. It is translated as CAWGQGQGYGYTF.

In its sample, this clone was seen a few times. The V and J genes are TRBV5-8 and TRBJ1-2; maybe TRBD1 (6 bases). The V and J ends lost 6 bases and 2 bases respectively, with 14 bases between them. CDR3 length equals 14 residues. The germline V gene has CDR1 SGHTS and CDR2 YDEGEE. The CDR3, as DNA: TGTGCCAGCACCCCAGGGGTCCCGAACTATGGCTACACCTTC. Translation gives CASTPGVPNYGYTF.

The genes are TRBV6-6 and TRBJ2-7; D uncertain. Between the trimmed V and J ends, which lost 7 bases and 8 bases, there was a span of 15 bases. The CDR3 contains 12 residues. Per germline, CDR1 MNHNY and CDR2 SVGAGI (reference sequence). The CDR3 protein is CASNLQGTKQYF. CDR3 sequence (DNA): TGTGCCAGCAACTTACAAGGAACGAAGCAGTACTTC.